This T cell receptor (beta chain) was profiled in a study of blood T cell repertoires in COVID-19. Across the study: T cells, B-cell-depleted T cells, or PBMCs provided the cDNA or gDNA that served as material.

V was clipped by 5 bases and J by 5 bases, with 13 bases between them. Germline V gene lookup returns CDR1 SGHNT and CDR2 YENEEA. The CDR3 totals 14 residues. Assay used: immunoSEQ multiplex PCR; TCRdb lists only in-frame clones, some missing. The sample consists of hundreds of thousands of clones, 80% to 90% of them appearing once. The source material was PBMCs or T cells enriched from blood (not recorded which). The receptor was derived from a man aged 45 to 65 who had been exposed to COVID-19. The rearrangement joins TRBV11-3 to TRBJ2-1; D call uncertain. CDR3 bases: TGTGCCAGCAGCCACTCCTTAATGGACAATGAGCAGTTCTTC. This sequence encodes CASSHSLMDNEQFF.